This T cell receptor (beta chain) emerged from a study of vaccination and CD4 T cells after COVID-19. Turning to the study itself: Nasal swab PCR had shown SARS-CoV-2 positivity in the convalescent patients (fewer than 10 mild cases, one severe case). The cells in question were stimulated using overlapping spike peptides derived from SARS-CoV-2, HCoV-NL63, HCoV-OC43 and HCoV-229E. Study-level results: For SARS-CoV-2-reactive clonotypes, the median went from approximately 21 to 38, a nonsignificant increase.

To note about this clonotype: Its antigen is unknown.

V lost 4 bases and J 4 bases, leaving 21 bases between the germline ends. From germline, CDR1 is SGHRS and CDR2 YFSETQ. The CDR3 is 16 residues long. An Oncomine TCR Beta short-read assay was used to sequence the DNA from cultured CD4+ T cells. TCRdb reprocessed the PCR reads with MiXCR, giving one entry per CDR3 protein. In the table there are about 13,000 distinct CDR3 sequences, more than 75% of which are singletons. Treatment defined: roughly 10-day PBMC culture with coronavirus spike peptide pools or control peptides (ViraFEST assay). The chain is built from TRBV5-1 and TRBJ2-7; D is unresolved. This clonotype originated in a human donor who had recovered from COVID-19. Sequenced sample: CD4+ T cells from blood, cultured in vitro. CDR3 in amino acids: CASSVGAKLNGYEQYF. For the CDR3, the DNA is TGCGCCAGCAGCGTCGGAGCGAAATTAAATGGATACGAGCAGTACTTC. Complete variable domain (other parts from reference TRBV5-1 and TRBJ2-7): KAGVTQTPRYLIKTRGQQVTLSCSPISGHRSVSWYQQTPGQGLQFLFEYFSETQRNKGNFPGRFSGRQFSNSRSEMNVSTLELGDSALYLCASSVGAKLNGYEQYFGPGTRLTVT.